Listed here are 14 T cell receptor beta chains from one sample, sequenced in a study of OX40 agonist ivuxolimab in advanced cancers. Data came from immunoSEQ multiplex PCR; TCRdb stores just in-frame clones and leaves some out. The sample holds approximately 58,000 clones, around 75% seen once. The source was CD4+ or CD8+ T cells sorted from blood, collected in a trial of the OX40 agonist ivuxolimab. All receptors come from an adult with an advanced solid tumor such as melanoma, head and neck, liver or kidney cancer.

The chain has TRBV18 and TRBJ2-7; D remains ambiguous. Trimming removed 4 bases at V and 5 bases at J, with 12 bases between. The CDR3 extends over 13 amino acids. The germline gives CDR1 KGHSH, CDR2 LQKENI. The CDR3 region is CASSLSMDNEQYF. DNA of the CDR3: TGTGCCAGCTCACTTTCCATGGATAACGAGCAGTACTTC.

The rearrangement links TRBV30 to TRBJ1-5, with 9 bases aligning to TRBD1. CDR1 and CDR2 from the germline V gene are GTSNPN and SVGIG (reference sequence). The junction had 2 bases not matched to a gene; V was cut back by 2 bases and J by 3 bases. The CDR3 is 14 amino acids. The CDR3 here is CAWSRTGANQPQHF. As DNA, the CDR3 is TGTGCCTGGAGTCGGACAGGGGCCAATCAGCCCCAGCATTTT.

The rearrangement joins TRBV6-5 to TRBJ1-3; unclear D gene. Germline V gene sequence: CDR1 MNHEY, CDR2 SVGAGI. The CDR3 covers 15 residues. V was cut by 2 bases and J by 0 bases, with 8 bases left in between. The CDR3: CASSYGRSSGNTIYF. As DNA, the CDR3 is TGTGCCAGCAGTTACGGGAGGAGCTCTGGAAACACCATATATTTT.

The chain has TRBV7-6 and TRBJ2-2; D gene ambiguous. Per the germline V gene, CDR1 is SGHVS and CDR2 is FNYEAQ. V shed 0 bases and J shed 0 bases, with 5 bases lying between them. The CDR3 totals 15 residues. In nucleotides, the CDR3 is TGTGCCAGCAGCTTAGCGGGGTCGAACACCGGGGAGCTGTTTTTT. Residues: CASSLAGSNTGELFF.

The chain links TRBV7-3 to TRBJ2-2, with D possibly matching TRBD2 (5 bases). The CDR3 sequence is 14 residues long. Germline lookup yields CDR1 SGHTA and CDR2 FQGTGA. Trimming took off 6 bases at V and 1 base at J, with 9 bases between the two ends. CDR3 nucleotide sequence: TGTGCCAGCAGGCCCCGGGGGAACACCGGGGAGCTGTTTTTT. Its protein product is CASRPRGNTGELFF.

The CDR3 region has the DNA TGTGCCAGCAGCTTAGCGGGGGGATCTGGAAACACCATATATTTT. It is translated as CASSLAGGSGNTIYF. The V and J genes are TRBV7-9 and TRBJ1-3; D perhaps matches TRBD1 (5 bases). V was shortened by 0 bases and J by 1 base, with 7 bases between the two germline ends. Germline CDR1 SEHNR, CDR2 FQNEAQ (reference sequence). The length of the CDR3 is 15 residues. Full variable domain (outside the CDR3, taken from reference TRBV7-9 and TRBJ1-3): DTGVSQNPRHKITKRGQNVTFRCDPISEHNRLYWYRQTLGQGPEFLTYFQNEAQLEKSRLLSDRFSAERPKGSFSTLEIQRTEQGDSAMYLCASSLAGGSGNTIYFGEGSWLTVV.

V usage is TRBV30 and J usage is TRBJ2-2; possible D gene TRBD2, 5 bases. Per germline, CDR1 GTSNPN and CDR2 SVGIG (reference sequence). V lost 5 bases and J 5 bases, leaving 12 bases between the germline ends. This CDR3 comprises 13 residues. The CDR3 DNA follows: TGTGCCTGGTCAGGACTGAGAACCGGGGAGCTGTTTTTT. Its protein product is CAWSGLRTGELFF.

This clone turned up a few times. The rearrangement joins TRBV4-1 to TRBJ1-2; no clear D. The CDR3 sequence is 13 residues long. V was pared by 0 bases and J by 2 bases, with 4 bases between. The germline V gene has CDR1 MGHRA and CDR2 YSYEKL. The CDR3: CASSQEENYGYTF. The CDR3 coding sequence is TGCGCCAGCAGCCAAGAGGAAAACTATGGCTACACCTTC.

This chain links TRBV25-1 with TRBJ1-2; D may be TRBD1 (5 bases). Germline CDR1 is MGHDK and CDR2 is SYGVNS. V lost 2 bases, J lost 4 bases, and 14 bases lay in between. This CDR3 is 15 amino acids long. The CDR3: CASSEKGVRGYGYTF. The CDR3 DNA reads TGTGCCAGCAGTGAAAAAGGGGTACGTGGCTATGGCTACACCTTC.

The chain has TRBV30 and TRBJ2-5; D is undetermined. CDR3 length: 12 amino acids. Germline-derived CDR1 and CDR2 are GTSNPN and SVGIG (reference sequence). The V end lost 3 bases, the J end lost 0 bases, and 5 bases lay between the germline ends. CDR3 in amino acids: CAWRRDQETQYF. The CDR3 DNA reads TGTGCCTGGAGGAGAGACCAAGAGACCCAGTACTTC.

The V gene is TRBV6-1, the J gene TRBJ2-1; D not certain. Deletions cut 3 bases from V and 3 bases from J, with 9 bases between. This CDR3 is 14 amino acids long. The germline V gene encodes CDR1 MNHNS and CDR2 SASEGT. The CDR3 DNA reads TGTGCCAGCAGTGATGGTGCTGGCTACAATGAGCAGTTCTTC. This gives the protein CASSDGAGYNEQFF.

V usage is TRBV4-1 and J usage is TRBJ2-5, with TRBD2 identical over 7 bases. V dropped 4 bases and J dropped 5; count of bases not matched to a gene: 13. This CDR3 region has 16 residues. Germline CDR1 and CDR2: MGHRA and YSYEKL. In DNA form, the CDR3 reads TGCGCCAGCAGCCCGATGAATGGGGGGGTGGTGGAGACCCAGTACTTC. It codes for CASSPMNGGVVETQYF.

The chain recombines TRBV4-1 with TRBJ1-1; a possible D gene is TRBD1 (5 bases). Per germline, CDR1 MGHRA and CDR2 YSYEKL. Trimming pared 4 bases from V and 7 bases from J, leaving 19 bases between. The CDR3 runs to 15 residues. The CDR3 spells CASSRWTGSRGEAFF. The CDR3 nucleotides read TGCGCCAGCAGCCGATGGACGGGATCTAGGGGTGAAGCTTTCTTT.

This clone was seen only a few times. The chain joins TRBV2 to TRBJ2-7; 9 bases are shared with TRBD1. The germline gives CDR1 SNHLY, CDR2 FYNNEI. The junction had 5 bases not matched to a gene; V was cut back by 6 bases and J by 5 bases. CDR3 length: 13 amino acids. CDR3 residues: CASRRDRENEQYF. CDR3 DNA: TGTGCCAGCAGGAGGGACAGGGAAAACGAGCAGTACTTC.